The T cell receptor (beta chain) described here comes from a study of identical twins. Whole-study results and caveats: Alpha sequences out of frame and shared by twins had excess low generation probability. Cross-sectional statistics, not tracking of the same donors, supported the conclusions.

In regard to this clonotype: No antigen is known for it.

Template switching supplied a universal primer site; unique molecular identifiers were carried on the cDNA. In TCRdb, the 5' RACE reads were re-called with MiXCR into one record per CDR3 protein. Among approximately 210,000 distinct CDR3 sequences, under 8.5% were seen once, and the ten largest hold more than 14%. Germline V gene data show CDR1 as MNHEY and CDR2 as SVGEGT. This CDR3 has 14 residues. Trimming took 2 bases from V and 8 from J, leaving 15 bases between them. The same sample was also used in a study of T cells expressing NK-cell markers.

The TCR sequence derives from a woman younger than 30 in good health. The V gene is TRBV6-2 or TRBV6-3, the J gene TRBJ1-2, with D maybe TRBD1 (5 bases). Sequenced material: CD8+ T cells sorted from blood. CDR3 in amino acids: CASSYDPRAGGYTF. The CDR3 nucleotides are TGTGCCAGCAGTTACGATCCCAGGGCAGGAGGCTACACCTTC.